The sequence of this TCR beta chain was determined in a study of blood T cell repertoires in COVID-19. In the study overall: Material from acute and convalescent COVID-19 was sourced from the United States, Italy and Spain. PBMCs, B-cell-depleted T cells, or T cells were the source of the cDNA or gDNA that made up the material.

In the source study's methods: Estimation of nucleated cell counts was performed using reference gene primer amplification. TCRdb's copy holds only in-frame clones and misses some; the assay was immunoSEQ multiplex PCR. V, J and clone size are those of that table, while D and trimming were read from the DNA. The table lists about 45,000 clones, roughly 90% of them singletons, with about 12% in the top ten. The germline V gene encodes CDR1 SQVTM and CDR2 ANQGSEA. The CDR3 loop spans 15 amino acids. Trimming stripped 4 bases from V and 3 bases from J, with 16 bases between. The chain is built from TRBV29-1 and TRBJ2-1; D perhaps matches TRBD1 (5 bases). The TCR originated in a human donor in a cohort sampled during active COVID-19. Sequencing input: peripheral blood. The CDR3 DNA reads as TGCAGCGTTGTGGGGCCGTACACCAACTACAATGAGCAGTTCTTC. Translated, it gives CSVVGPYTNYNEQFF.